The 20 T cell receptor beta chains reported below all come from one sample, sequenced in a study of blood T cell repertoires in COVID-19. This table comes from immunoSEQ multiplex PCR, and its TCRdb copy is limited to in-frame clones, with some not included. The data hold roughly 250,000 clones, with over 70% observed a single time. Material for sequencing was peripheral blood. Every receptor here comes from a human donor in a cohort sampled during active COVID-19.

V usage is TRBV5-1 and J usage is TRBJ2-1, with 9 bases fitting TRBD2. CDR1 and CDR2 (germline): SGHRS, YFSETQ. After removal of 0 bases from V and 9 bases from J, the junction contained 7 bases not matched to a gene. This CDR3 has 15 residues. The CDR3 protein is CASSLVGRGGREQFF. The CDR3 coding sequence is TGCGCCAGCAGCTTGGTCGGGCGGGGGGGCCGTGAGCAGTTCTTC.

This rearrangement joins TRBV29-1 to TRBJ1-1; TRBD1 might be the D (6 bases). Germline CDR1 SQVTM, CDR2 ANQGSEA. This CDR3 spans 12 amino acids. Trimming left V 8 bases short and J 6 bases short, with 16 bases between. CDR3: CSTKQGVAEAFF. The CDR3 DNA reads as TGCAGCACCAAACAGGGAGTCGCTGAAGCTTTCTTT.

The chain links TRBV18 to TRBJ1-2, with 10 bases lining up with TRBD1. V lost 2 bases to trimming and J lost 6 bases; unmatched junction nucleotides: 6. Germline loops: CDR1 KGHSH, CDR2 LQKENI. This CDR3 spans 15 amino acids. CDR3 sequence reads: CASSPYDRGPNGYTF. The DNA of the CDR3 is TGTGCCAGCTCACCATATGACAGGGGGCCTAATGGCTACACCTTC.

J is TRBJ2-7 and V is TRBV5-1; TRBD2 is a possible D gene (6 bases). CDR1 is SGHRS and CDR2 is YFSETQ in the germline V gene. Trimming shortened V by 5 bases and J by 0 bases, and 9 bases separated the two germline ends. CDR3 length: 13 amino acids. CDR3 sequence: CASRGRSSYEQYF. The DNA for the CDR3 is TGCGCCAGCAGAGGGAGGAGCTCCTACGAGCAGTACTTC.

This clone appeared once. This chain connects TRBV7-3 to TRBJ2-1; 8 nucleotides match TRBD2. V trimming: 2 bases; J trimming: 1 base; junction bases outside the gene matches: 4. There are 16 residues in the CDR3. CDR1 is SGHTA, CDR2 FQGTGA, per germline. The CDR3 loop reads CASSLGAGASYNEQFF. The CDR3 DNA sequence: TGTGCCAGCAGCTTAGGAGCGGGAGCATCCTACAATGAGCAGTTCTTC.

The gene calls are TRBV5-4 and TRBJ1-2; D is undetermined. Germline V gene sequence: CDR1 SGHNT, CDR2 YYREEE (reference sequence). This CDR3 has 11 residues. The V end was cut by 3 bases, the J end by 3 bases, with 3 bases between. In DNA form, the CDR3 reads TGTGCCAGCAGCTCTGACTATGGCTACACCTTC. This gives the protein CASSSDYGYTF.

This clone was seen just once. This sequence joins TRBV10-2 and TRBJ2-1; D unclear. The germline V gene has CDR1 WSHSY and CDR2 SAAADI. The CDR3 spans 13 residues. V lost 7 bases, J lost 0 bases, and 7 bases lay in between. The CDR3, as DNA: TGCGCCAGCACGCCAGACTCCTACAATGAGCAGTTCTTC. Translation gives CASTPDSYNEQFF.

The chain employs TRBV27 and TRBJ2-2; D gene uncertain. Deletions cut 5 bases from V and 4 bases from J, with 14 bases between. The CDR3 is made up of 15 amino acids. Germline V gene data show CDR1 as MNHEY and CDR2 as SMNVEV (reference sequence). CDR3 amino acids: CASSKLRGPTGELFF. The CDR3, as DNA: TGTGCCAGCAGTAAACTCAGAGGCCCCACCGGGGAGCTGTTTTTT.

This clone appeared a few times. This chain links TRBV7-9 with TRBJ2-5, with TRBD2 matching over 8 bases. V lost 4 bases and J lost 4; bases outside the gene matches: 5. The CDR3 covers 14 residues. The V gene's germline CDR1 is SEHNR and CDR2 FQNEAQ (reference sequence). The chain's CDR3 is CASSSRTSLETQYF. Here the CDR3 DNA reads TGTGCCAGCAGCTCGAGGACTAGCCTAGAGACCCAGTACTTC. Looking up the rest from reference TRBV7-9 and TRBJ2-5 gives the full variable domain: DTGVSQNPRHKITKRGQNVTFRCDPISEHNRLYWYRQTLGQGPEFLTYFQNEAQLEKSRLLSDRFSAERPKGSFSTLEIQRTEQGDSAMYLCASSSRTSLETQYFGPGTRLLVL.

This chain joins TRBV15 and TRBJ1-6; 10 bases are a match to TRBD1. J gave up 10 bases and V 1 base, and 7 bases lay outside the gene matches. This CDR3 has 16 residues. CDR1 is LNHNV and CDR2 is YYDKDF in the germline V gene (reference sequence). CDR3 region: CATSRATGTGASPLHF. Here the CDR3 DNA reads TGTGCCACCAGCAGAGCAACCGGGACAGGGGCCTCACCCCTCCACTTT.

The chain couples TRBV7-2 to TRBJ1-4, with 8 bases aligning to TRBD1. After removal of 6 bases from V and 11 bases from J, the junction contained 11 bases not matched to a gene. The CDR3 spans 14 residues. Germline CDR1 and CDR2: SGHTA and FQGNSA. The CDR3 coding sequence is TGTGCCAGCAGATCGACAGGGGCCGGTGAGAAACTGTTTTTT. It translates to CASRSTGAGEKLFF. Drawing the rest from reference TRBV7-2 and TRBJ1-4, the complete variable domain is GAGVSQSPSNKVTEKGKDVELRCDPISGHTALYWYRQSLGQGLEFLIYFQGNSAPDKSGLPSDRFSAERTGGSVSTLTIQRTQQEDSAVYLCASRSTGAGEKLFFGSGTQLSVL.

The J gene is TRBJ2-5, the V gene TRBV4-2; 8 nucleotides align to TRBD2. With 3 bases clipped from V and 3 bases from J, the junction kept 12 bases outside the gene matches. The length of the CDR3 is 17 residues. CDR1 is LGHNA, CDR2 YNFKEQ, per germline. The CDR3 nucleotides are TGTGCCAGCAGCCATCCGTCAGCGGGGGCCCCAGAAGAGACCCAGTACTTC. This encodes CASSHPSAGAPEETQYF.

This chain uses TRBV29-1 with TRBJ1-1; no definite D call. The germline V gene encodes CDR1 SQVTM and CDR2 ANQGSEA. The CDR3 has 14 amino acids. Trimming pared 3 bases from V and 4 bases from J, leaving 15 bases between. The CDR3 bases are TGCAGCGTTGACGGCCTTGGGTACAGCACTGAAGCTTTCTTT. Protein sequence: CSVDGLGYSTEAFF.

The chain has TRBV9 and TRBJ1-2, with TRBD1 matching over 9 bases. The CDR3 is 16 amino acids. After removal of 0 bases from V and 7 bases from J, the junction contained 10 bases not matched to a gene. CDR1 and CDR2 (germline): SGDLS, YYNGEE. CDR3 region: CASSVGSGQGSSGYTF. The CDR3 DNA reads TGTGCCAGCAGCGTAGGATCGGGACAGGGATCTAGTGGCTACACCTTC. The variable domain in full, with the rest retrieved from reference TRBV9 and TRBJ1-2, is DSGVTQTPKHLITATGQRVTLRCSPRSGDLSVYWYQQSLDQGLQFLIQYYNGEERAKGNILERFSAQQFPDLHSELNLSSLELGDSALYFCASSVGSGQGSSGYTFGSGTRLTVV.

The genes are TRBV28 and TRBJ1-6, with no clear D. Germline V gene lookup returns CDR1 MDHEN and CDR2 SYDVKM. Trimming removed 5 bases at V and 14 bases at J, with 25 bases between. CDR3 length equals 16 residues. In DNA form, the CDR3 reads TGTGCCAGCAGTAAACAAACCGGGATCATGGGGAGATCCCTCCACTTT. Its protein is CASSKQTGIMGRSLHF.

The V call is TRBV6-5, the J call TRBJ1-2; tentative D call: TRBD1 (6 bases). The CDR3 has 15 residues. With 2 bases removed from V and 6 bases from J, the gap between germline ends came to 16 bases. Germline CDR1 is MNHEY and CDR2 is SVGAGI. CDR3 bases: TGTGCCAGCAGTTACAGTCTTCGGGACAACGATGGCTACACCTTC. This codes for CASSYSLRDNDGYTF.

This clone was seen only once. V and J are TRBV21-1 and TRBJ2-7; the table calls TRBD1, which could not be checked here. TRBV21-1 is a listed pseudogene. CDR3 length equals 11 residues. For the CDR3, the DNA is TGTGCCAACTACCAGGGGATGGAGCAGTACTTC. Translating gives CANYQGMEQYF.

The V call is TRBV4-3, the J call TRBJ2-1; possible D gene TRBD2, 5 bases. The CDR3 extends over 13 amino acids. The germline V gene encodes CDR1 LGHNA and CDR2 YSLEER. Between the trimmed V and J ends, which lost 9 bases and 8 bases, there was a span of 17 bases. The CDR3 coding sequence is TGCGCCAGTTCCTTCGTCGGAGGCGATGAGCAGTTCTTC. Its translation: CASSFVGGDEQFF.

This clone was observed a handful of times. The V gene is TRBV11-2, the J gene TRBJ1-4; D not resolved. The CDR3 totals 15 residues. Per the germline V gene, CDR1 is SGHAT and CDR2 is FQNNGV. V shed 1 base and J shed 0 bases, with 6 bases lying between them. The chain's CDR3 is CASSLVTATNEKLFF. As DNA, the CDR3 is TGTGCCAGCAGCTTAGTAACGGCAACTAATGAAAAACTGTTTTTT.

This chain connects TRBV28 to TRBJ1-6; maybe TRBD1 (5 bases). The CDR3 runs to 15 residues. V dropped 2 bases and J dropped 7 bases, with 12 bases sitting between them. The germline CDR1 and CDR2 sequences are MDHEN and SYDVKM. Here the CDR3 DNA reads TGTGCCAGCAGTTTAGGAGGGGCCTGGAATTCACCCCTCCACTTT. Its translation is CASSLGGAWNSPLHF.